The clone carrying this T cell receptor beta chain was picked up many times. Each sample had at least 7 million PBMCs isolated. The extraction recovered at least 5.5 micrograms of total RNA per sample. This record belongs to a study of blood T cells in healthy people across ages. Germline-derived CDR1 and CDR2 are SNHLY and FYNNEI. V lost 2 bases, J lost 6 bases, and 2 bases stayed unmatched. The CDR3 covers 14 residues. Alongside a J-beta primer mix, a sample-barcoded 5' primer served in a second PCR lasting about 7 to 12 cycles. Researchers report that a template-switch adaptor with 12 random nucleotides tagged each cDNA molecule. Every sample gave at least 2.5 million paired-end reads containing CDR3. MiXCR, run by TCRdb on the 5' RACE reads, gives a single entry per CDR3 protein. Of about 780,000 distinct CDR3 sequences listed, about 46% are singletons.

Sequencing was done on a sample of blood. The chain links TRBV2 to TRBJ2-7; TRBD1 matches 12 bases. The TCR originated in a man at least 80 years old in good health. CDR3 DNA sequence: TGTGCCAGCAGTGAATGGGACAGGGGGCGCGAGCAGTACTTC. It translates to CASSEWDRGREQYF.